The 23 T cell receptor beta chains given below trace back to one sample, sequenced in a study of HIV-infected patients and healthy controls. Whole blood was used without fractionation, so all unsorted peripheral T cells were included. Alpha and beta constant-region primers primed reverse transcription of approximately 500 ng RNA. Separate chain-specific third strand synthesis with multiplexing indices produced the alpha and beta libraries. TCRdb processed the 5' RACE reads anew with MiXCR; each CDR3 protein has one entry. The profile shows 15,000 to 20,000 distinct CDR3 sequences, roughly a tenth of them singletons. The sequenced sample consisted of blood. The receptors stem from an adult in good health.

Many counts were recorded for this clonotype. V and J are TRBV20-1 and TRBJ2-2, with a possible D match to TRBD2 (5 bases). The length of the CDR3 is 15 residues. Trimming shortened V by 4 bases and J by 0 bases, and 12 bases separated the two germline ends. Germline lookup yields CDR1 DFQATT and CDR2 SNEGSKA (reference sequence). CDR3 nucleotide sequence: TGCAGTGCTATTACGGGCGGGCCGAACACCGGGGAGCTGTTTTTT. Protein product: CSAITGGPNTGELFF.

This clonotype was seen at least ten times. The DNA of the CDR3 is TGCAGTGCTCAACATGGAGGAAACACCATATATTTT. It is translated as CSAQHGGNTIYF. The V call is TRBV20-1, the J call TRBJ1-3; D not resolved. The germline CDR1 and CDR2 sequences are DFQATT and SNEGSKA (reference sequence). Trimming removed 5 bases at V and 4 bases at J, with 9 bases between. This CDR3 region has 12 residues.

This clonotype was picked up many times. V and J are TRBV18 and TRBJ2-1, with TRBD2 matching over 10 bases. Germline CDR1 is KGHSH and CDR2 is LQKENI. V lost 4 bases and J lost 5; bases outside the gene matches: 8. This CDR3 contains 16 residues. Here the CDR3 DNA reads TGTGCCAGCTCACGGCCTCTAGCGGGAGCCCACAATGAGCAGTTCTTC. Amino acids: CASSRPLAGAHNEQFF.

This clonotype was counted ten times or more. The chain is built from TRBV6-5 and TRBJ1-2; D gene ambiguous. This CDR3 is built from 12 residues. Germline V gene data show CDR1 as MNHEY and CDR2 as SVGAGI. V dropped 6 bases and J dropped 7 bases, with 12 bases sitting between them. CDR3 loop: CASRPGPVGYTF. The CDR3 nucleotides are TGTGCCAGCAGGCCGGGCCCGGTTGGCTACACCTTC.

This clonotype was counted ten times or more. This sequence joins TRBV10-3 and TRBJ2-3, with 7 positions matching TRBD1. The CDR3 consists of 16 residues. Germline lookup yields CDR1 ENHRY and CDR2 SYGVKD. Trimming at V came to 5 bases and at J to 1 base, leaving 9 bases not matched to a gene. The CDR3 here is CAISTPDRAGTDTQYF. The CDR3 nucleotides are TGTGCCATCAGTACACCAGACAGGGCCGGCACAGATACGCAGTATTTT.

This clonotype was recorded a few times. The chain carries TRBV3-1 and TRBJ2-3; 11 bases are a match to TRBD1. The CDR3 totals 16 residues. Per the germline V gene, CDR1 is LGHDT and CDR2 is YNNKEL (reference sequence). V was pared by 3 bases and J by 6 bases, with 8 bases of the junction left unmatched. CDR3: CASSHAGQGALDTQYF. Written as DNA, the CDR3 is TGTGCCAGCAGCCATGCCGGACAGGGGGCCTTGGATACGCAGTATTTT.

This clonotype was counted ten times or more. This chain's CDR3 is CASSHDGGEQYF. The CDR3 nucleotides read TGCGCCAGCAGCCATGACGGGGGCGAGCAGTACTTC. The chain recombines TRBV4-1 with TRBJ2-7, with D tentatively TRBD2 (6 bases). This CDR3 has 12 residues. CDR1 is MGHRA, CDR2 YSYEKL, per germline. With 3 bases removed from V and 6 bases from J, the gap between germline ends came to 9 bases.

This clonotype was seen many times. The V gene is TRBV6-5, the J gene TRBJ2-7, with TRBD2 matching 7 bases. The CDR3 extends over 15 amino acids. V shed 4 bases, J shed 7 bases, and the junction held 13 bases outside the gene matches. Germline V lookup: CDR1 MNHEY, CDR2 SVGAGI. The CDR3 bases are TGTGCCAGCAGTTCAAATCCGGGAGTGGGGGGGGAGCAGTACTTC. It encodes CASSSNPGVGGEQYF.

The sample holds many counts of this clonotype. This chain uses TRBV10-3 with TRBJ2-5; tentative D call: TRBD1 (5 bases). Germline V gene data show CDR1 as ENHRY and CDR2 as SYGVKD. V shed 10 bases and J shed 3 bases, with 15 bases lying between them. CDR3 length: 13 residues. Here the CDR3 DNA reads TGTGCCACCGTTCAGGGCTTAGAAGAGACCCAGTACTTC. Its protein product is CATVQGLEETQYF.

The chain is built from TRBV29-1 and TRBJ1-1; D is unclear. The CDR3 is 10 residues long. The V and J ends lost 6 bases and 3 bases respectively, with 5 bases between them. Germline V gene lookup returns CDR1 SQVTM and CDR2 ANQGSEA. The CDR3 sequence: CSVMDTEAFF. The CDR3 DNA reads TGCAGCGTGATGGACACTGAAGCTTTCTTT.

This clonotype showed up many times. CDR3 amino acids: CASSQESGEQYF. CDR3 DNA sequence: TGTGCCAGCAGCCAGGAGTCGGGCGAGCAGTACTTC. The J gene is TRBJ2-7, the V gene TRBV2, with D uncertain. Deletions cut 6 bases from V and 6 bases from J, with 12 bases between. Germline V lookup: CDR1 SNHLY, CDR2 FYNNEI. This CDR3 has 12 amino acids.

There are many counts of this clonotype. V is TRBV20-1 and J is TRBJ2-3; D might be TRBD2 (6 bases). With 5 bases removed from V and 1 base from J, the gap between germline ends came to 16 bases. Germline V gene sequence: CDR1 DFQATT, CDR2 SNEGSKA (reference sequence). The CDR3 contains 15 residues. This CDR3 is CSAQLASVGTDTQYF. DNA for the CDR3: TGCAGTGCTCAATTGGCTAGCGTCGGCACAGATACGCAGTATTTT.

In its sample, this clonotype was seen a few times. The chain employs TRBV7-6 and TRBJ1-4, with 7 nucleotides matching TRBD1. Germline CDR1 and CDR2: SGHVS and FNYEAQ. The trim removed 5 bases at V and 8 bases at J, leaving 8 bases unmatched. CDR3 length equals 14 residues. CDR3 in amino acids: CASSPGQYGEKLFF. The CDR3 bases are TGTGCCAGCAGCCCGGGACAGTACGGGGAAAAACTGTTTTTT.

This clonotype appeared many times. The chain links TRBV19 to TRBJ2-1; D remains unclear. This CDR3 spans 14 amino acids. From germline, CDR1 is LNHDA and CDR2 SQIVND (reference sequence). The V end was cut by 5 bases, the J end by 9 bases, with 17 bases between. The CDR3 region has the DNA TGTGCCAGTAGTGTCCGGACCGCCTATCTTGAGCAGTTCTTC. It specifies CASSVRTAYLEQFF. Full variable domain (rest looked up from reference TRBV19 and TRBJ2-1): DGGITQSPKYLFRKEGQNVTLSCEQNLNHDAMYWYRQDPGQGLRLIYYSQIVNDFQKGDIAEGYSVSREKKESFPLTVTSAQKNPTAFYLCASSVRTAYLEQFFGPGTRLTVL.

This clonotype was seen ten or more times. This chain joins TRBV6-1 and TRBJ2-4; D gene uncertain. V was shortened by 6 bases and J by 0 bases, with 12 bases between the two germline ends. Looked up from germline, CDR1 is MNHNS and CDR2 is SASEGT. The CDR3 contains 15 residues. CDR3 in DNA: TGTGCCAGCAGAAGCGTACAGATAGCCAAAAACATTCAGTACTTC. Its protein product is CASRSVQIAKNIQYF.

The CDR3: CASSYVEGSQEFF. CDR3 DNA sequence: TGTGCCAGCAGTTACGTGGAGGGATCGCAGGAGTTCTTC. The V call is TRBV6-5, the J call TRBJ2-1; a weak D match, TRBD2 (6 bases). Trimming took off 2 bases at V and 14 bases at J, with 16 bases between the two ends. Germline V lookup: CDR1 MNHEY, CDR2 SVGAGI. The CDR3 has 13 amino acids.

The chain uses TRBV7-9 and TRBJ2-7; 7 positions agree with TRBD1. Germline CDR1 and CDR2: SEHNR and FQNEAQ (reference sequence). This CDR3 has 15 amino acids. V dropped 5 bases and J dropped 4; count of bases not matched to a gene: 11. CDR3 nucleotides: TGTGCCAGCAGCCCACCGAGACAGGGCGGGTACGAGCAGTACTTC. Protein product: CASSPPRQGGYEQYF.

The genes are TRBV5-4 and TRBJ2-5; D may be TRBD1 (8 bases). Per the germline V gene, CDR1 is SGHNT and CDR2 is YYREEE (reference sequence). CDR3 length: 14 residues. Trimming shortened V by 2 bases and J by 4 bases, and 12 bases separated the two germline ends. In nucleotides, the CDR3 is TGTGCCAGCAGCTTACAGGGGGGGACAGAGACCCAGTACTTC. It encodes CASSLQGGTETQYF.

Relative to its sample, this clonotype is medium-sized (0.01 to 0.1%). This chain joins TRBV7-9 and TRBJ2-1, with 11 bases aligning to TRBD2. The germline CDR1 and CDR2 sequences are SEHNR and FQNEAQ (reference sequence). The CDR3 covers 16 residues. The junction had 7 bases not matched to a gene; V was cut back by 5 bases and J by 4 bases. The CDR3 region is CASSTGTSGLYNEQFF. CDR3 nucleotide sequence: TGTGCCAGCAGCACCGGGACTAGCGGATTATACAATGAGCAGTTCTTC.

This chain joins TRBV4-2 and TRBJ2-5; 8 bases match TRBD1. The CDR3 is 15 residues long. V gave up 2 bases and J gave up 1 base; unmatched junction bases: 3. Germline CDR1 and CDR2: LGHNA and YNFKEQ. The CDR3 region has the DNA TGTGCCAGCAGCCAACCCGGGACAGGCCAAGAGACCCAGTACTTC. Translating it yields CASSQPGTGQETQYF.

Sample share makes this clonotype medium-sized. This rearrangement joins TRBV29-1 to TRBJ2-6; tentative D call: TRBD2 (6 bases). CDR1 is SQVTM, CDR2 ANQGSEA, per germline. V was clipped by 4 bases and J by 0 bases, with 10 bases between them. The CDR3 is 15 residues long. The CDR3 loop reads CSVGRGNSGANVLTF. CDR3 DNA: TGCAGCGTTGGACGGGGGAACTCTGGGGCCAACGTCCTGACTTTC.

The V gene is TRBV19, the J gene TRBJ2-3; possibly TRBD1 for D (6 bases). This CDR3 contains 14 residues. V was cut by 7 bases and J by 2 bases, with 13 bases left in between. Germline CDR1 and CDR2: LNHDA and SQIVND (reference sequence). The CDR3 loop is CASTADRNTDTQYF. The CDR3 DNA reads TGTGCCAGTACCGCAGACAGGAACACAGATACGCAGTATTTT.

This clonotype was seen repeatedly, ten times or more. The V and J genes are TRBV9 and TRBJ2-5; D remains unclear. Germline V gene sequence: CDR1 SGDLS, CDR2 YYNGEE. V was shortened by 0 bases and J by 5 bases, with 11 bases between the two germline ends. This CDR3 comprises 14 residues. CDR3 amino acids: CASSVAAAWETQYF. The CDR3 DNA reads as TGTGCCAGCAGCGTAGCGGCCGCGTGGGAGACCCAGTACTTC. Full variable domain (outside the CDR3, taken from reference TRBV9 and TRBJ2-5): DSGVTQTPKHLITATGQRVTLRCSPRSGDLSVYWYQQSLDQGLQFLIQYYNGEERAKGNILERFSAQQFPDLHSELNLSSLELGDSALYFCASSVAAAWETQYFGPGTRLLVL.